This T cell receptor (beta chain) comes out of a study of T cells after yellow fever vaccination. Study-wide points: Researchers noted that a small share of clonotypes showed up in both CD4 and CD8 compartments. Abundant bulk-derived clonotypes could contaminate FACS-sorted repertoires. Primary-vaccination clones mostly resurfaced post-booster (96% CD4, approximately 87% CD8).

The CDR3 totals 16 residues. The germline V gene encodes CDR1 LGHNA and CDR2 YSLEER. The V end lost 0 bases, the J end lost 4 bases, and 15 bases lay between the germline ends. Making TCR cDNA involved 5'RACE template switching, which added UMIs and a universal primer site. A single record per CDR3 protein comes from TCRdb applying MiXCR to the 5' RACE reads. Of some 550,000 distinct CDR3 sequences in the sample, 15% to 20% are singletons; the top ten hold roughly an eighth. Note on this clonotype: Its antigen is still unknown.

This TCR was recovered from a man in his thirties or forties who received the YFV17D yellow fever vaccine. V gene TRBV4-3 combines with J gene TRBJ2-5, with D possibly matching TRBD2 (6 bases). The starting material was PBMCs, obtained 15 days after the yellow fever booster vaccination. In DNA, the CDR3 is TGCGCCAGCAGCCAAGAGGTGCGGGGCGGAAGAGAGACCCAGTACTTC. Translating gives CASSQEVRGGRETQYF.